The 8 T cell receptor beta chains below were found in one sample sequenced in a study of graft-versus-host responses after intestinal transplantation. Method: immunoSEQ multiplex PCR; TCRdb's copy keeps in-frame clones and lacks some. Here the sample spans over 75,000 clones, about 82% being singletons. This specimen was PBMCs, taken 255 days after intestinal transplant. The source is a human patient who received an intestinal transplant, so some T cells may come from the graft donor.

This clone turned up a few times. The genes are TRBV6-6 and TRBJ1-1; 11 bases are shared with TRBD1. V was pared by 5 bases and J by 3 bases, with 5 bases of the junction left unmatched. CDR3 length: 15 residues. Germline V gene data show CDR1 as MNHNY and CDR2 as SVGAGI (reference sequence). The CDR3: CASSGQGASDTEAFF. Written as DNA, the CDR3 is TGTGCCAGCAGTGGACAGGGGGCATCTGACACTGAAGCTTTCTTT.

This CDR3 reads CAWSPDSYEQYV. For the CDR3, the DNA is TGTGCCTGGAGTCCTGATTCCTACGAGCAGTACGTC. The chain is built from TRBV30 and TRBJ2-7; no definite D call. Trimming took 2 bases from V and 1 from J, leaving 6 bases between them. The CDR3 covers 12 residues. Germline CDR1 and CDR2: GTSNPN and SVGIG (reference sequence).

V is TRBV5-1 and J is TRBJ2-7; the match to TRBD1 covers 7 bases. Looked up from germline, CDR1 is SGHRS and CDR2 is YFSETQ. CDR3 length: 12 amino acids. Trimming took 1 base from V and 6 from J; bases not matched to a gene: 1. CDR3 nucleotide sequence: TGCGCCAGCAGCTTGTCAGGGGGCGAGCAGTACTTC. Amino acids: CASSLSGGEQYF.

V gene TRBV11-2 combines with J gene TRBJ2-3; 10 nucleotides line up with TRBD2. The CDR3 has 16 amino acids. After removal of 2 bases from V and 4 bases from J, the junction contained 6 bases not matched to a gene. CDR1 SGHAT and CDR2 FQNNGV come from the germline V gene. CDR3 residues: CASSLYVAGGSDTQYF. The CDR3 DNA is TGTGCCAGCAGCTTATACGTAGCGGGAGGCTCAGATACGCAGTATTTT.

The chain carries TRBV7-9 and TRBJ2-5; D not certain. Germline V gene sequence: CDR1 SEHNR, CDR2 FQNEAQ (reference sequence). V gave up 0 bases and J gave up 3 bases, with 11 bases separating them. The CDR3 contains 15 residues. CDR3 DNA sequence: TGTGCCAGCAGCTTAGCCACCACTGCCGAAGAGACCCAGTACTTC. Its translation is CASSLATTAEETQYF.

The chain couples TRBV15 to TRBJ1-5; a possible D gene is TRBD1 (5 bases). Trimming took off 0 bases at V and 6 bases at J, with 9 bases between the two ends. This CDR3 region has 14 residues. Per germline, CDR1 LNHNV and CDR2 YYDKDF (reference sequence). DNA of the CDR3: TGTGCCACCAGCAGAGACAGGGTCGGTCAGCCCCAGCATTTT. As protein: CATSRDRVGQPQHF.

This clone was observed a few times. The genes are TRBV5-8 and TRBJ1-1; D gene unclear. The germline V and J ends were trimmed by 4 bases and 4 bases, with 5 bases remaining between them. The CDR3 runs 11 residues. The germline V gene has CDR1 SGHTS and CDR2 YDEGEE. The CDR3 loop reads CASSPSTEAFF. DNA for the CDR3: TGTGCCAGCAGCCCCTCCACTGAAGCTTTCTTT.

The gene calls are TRBV28 and TRBJ2-1; 12 bases map to TRBD2. This CDR3 is 17 amino acids long. Germline-derived CDR1 and CDR2 are MDHEN and SYDVKM. The V segment lost 3 bases and the J segment 6 bases; nucleotides outside the gene matches: 9. The CDR3 DNA sequence: TGTGCCAGCAGTTTGTACCCGACTAGCGGGAGAGCCAATGAGCAGTTCTTC. Translated: CASSLYPTSGRANEQFF.